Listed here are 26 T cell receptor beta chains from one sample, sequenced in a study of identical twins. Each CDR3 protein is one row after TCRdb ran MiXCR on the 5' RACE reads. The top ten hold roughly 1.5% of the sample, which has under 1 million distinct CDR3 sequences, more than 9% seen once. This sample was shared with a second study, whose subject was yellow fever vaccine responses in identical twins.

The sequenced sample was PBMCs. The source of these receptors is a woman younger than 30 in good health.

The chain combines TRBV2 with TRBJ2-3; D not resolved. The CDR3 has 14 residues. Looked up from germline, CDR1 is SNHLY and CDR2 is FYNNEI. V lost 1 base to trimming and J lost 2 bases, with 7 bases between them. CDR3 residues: CASSEGEITDTQYF. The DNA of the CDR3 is TGTGCCAGCAGTGAAGGGGAAATCACAGATACGCAGTATTTT.

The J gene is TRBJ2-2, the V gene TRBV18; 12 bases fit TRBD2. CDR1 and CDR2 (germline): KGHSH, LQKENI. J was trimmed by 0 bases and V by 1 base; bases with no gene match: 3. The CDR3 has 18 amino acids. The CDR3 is CASSPRGTSGSNTGELFF. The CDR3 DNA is TGTGCCAGCTCACCACGCGGGACTAGCGGGTCGAACACCGGGGAGCTGTTTTTT.

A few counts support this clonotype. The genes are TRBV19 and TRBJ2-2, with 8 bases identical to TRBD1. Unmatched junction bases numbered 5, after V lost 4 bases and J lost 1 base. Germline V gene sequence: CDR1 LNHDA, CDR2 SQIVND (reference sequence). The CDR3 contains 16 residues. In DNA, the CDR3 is TGTGCCAGTAGTAACGACAGGGGCTGGAACACCGGGGAGCTGTTTTTT. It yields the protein CASSNDRGWNTGELFF. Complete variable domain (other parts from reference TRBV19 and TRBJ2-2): DGGITQSPKYLFRKEGQNVTLSCEQNLNHDAMYWYRQDPGQGLRLIYYSQIVNDFQKGDIAEGYSVSREKKESFPLTVTSAQKNPTAFYLCASSNDRGWNTGELFFGEGSRLTVL.

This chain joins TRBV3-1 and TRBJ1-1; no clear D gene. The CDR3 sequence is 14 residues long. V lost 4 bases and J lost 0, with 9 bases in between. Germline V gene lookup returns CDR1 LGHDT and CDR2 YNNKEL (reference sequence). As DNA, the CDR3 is TGTGCCAGCAGCCGTGGACTGCTGAACACTGAAGCTTTCTTT. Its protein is CASSRGLLNTEAFF.

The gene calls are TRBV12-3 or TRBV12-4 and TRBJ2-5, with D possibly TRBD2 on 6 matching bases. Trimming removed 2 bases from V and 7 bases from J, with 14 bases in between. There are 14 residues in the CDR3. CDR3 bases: TGTGCCAGCAGTTTACGGCGGGGCACGGGGACCCAGTACTTC. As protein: CASSLRRGTGTQYF.

DNA of the CDR3: TGTGCCAGCAGCGGGGCGGGGGCGGGTGAGCAGTTCTTC. Its protein is CASSGAGAGEQFF. The genes are TRBV7-9 and TRBJ2-1, with D possibly being TRBD2 (7 bases). This CDR3 has 13 residues. Per germline, CDR1 SEHNR and CDR2 FQNEAQ (reference sequence). Trimming left V 5 bases short and J 9 bases short, with 14 bases between.

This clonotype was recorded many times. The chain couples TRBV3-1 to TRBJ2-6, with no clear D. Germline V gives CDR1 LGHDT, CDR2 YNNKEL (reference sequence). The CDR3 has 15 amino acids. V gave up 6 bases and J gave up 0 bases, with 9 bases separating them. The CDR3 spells CASSLRGSGANVLTF. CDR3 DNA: TGTGCCAGCAGTTTACGCGGCTCTGGGGCCAACGTCCTGACTTTC.

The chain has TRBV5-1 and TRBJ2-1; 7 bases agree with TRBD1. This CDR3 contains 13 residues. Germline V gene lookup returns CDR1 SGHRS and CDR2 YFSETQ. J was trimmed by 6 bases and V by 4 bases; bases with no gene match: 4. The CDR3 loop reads CASSPGQINEQFF. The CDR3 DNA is TGCGCCAGCAGCCCGGGACAGATCAATGAGCAGTTCTTC.

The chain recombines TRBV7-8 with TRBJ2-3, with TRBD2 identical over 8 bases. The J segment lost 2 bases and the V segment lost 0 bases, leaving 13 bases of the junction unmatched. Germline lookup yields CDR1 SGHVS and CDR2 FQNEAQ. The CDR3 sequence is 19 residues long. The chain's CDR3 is CASSLARGAAGGYTDTQYF. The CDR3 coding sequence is TGTGCCAGCAGCTTAGCGAGGGGAGCGGCGGGGGGTTACACAGATACGCAGTATTTT. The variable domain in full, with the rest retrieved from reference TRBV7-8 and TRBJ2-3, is GAGVSQSPRYKVAKRGQDVALRCDPISGHVSLFWYQQALGQGPEFLTYFQNEAQLDKSGLPSDRFFAERPEGSVSTLKIQRTQQEDSAVYLCASSLARGAAGGYTDTQYFGPGTRLTVL.

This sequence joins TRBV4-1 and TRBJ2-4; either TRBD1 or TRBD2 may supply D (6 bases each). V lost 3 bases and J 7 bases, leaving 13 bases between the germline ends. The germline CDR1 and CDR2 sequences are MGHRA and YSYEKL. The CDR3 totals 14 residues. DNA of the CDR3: TGCGCCAGCAGCCAGGAAGGGGGGAGCAACATTCAGTACTTC. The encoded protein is CASSQEGGSNIQYF.

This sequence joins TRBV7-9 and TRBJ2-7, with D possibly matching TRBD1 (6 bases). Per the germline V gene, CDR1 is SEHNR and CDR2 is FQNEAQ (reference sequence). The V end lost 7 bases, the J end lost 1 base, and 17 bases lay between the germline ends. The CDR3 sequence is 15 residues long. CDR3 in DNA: TGTGCCAGCACTGGCGGTCACGGACAGTCCTACGAGCAGTACTTC. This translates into CASTGGHGQSYEQYF. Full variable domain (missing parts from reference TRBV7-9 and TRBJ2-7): DTGVSQNPRHKITKRGQNVTFRCDPISEHNRLYWYRQTLGQGPEFLTYFQNEAQLEKSRLLSDRFSAERPKGSFSTLEIQRTEQGDSAMYLCASTGGHGQSYEQYFGPGTRLTVT.

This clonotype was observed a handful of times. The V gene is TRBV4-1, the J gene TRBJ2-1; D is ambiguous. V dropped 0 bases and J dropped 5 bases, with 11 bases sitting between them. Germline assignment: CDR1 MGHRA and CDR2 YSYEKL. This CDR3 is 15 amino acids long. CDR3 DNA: TGCGCCAGCAGCCAAGATCAGGTCCTAGACAATGAGCAGTTCTTC. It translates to CASSQDQVLDNEQFF.

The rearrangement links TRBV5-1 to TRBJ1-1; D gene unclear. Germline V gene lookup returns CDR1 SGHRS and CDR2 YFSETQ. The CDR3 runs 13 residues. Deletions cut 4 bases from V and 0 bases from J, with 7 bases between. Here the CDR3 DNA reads TGCGCCAGCAGCCCTATGATGAACACTGAAGCTTTCTTT. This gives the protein CASSPMMNTEAFF.

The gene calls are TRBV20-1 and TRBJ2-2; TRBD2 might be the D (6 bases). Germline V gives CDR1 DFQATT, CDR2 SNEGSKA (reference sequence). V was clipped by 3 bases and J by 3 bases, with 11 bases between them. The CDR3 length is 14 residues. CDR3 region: CSASDRDYTGELFF. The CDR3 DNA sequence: TGCAGTGCTAGCGACCGGGACTACACCGGGGAGCTGTTTTTT.

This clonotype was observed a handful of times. The CDR3 region has the DNA TGCAGCGAGTTCCCCCCCGGGAACATGAATGAGCAGTTCTTC. Protein product: CSEFPPGNMNEQFF. The rearrangement joins TRBV29-1 to TRBJ2-1; a weak D match, TRBD2 (5 bases). Trimming shortened V by 7 bases and J by 7 bases, and 20 bases separated the two germline ends. In germline, CDR1 is SQVTM, CDR2 ANQGSEA. The CDR3 covers 14 residues.

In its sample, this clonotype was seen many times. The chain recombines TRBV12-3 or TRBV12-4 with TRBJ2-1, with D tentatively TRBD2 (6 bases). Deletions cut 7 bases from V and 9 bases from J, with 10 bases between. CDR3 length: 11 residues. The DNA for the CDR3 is TGTGCCAGCACCTTGGGGGGTGAGCAGTTCTTC. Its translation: CASTLGGEQFF.

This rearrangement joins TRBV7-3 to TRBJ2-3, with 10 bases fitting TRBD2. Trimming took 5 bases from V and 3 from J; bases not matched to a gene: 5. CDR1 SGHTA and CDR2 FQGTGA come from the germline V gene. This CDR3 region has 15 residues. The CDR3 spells CASSEGLALTDTQYF. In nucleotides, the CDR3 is TGTGCCAGCAGCGAGGGACTAGCGTTGACAGATACGCAGTATTTT.

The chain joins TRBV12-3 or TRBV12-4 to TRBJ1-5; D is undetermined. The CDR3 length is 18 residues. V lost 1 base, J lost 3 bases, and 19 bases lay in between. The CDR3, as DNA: TGTGCCAGCAGTTTAGGTGGAGACCACCTCCTTTACAATCAGCCCCAGCATTTT. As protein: CASSLGGDHLLYNQPQHF.

This chain's CDR3 is CASSAGPYGGELFF. The CDR3 region has the DNA TGTGCCAGCAGCGCAGGGCCCTATGGAGGGGAGCTGTTTTTT. The chain carries TRBV12-3 or TRBV12-4 and TRBJ2-2; possible D gene TRBD1, 5 bases. V was shortened by 6 bases and J by 8 bases, with 16 bases between the two germline ends. The CDR3 loop spans 14 amino acids.

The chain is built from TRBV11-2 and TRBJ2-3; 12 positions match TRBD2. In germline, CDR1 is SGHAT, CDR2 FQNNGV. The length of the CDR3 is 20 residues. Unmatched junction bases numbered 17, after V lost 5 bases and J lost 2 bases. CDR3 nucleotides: TGTGCCAGCAGCCCCTCGACTAGCGGGAGAAAACCGAGCTTCACAGATACGCAGTATTTT. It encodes CASSPSTSGRKPSFTDTQYF.

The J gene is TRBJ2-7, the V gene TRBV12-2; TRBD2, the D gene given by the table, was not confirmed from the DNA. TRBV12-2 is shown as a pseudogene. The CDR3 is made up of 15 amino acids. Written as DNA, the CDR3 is TGTGCAAGTCGCTTAACTCGCGGGGGGTGGTACGAGCAGTACGTC. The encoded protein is CASRLTRGGWYEQYV.

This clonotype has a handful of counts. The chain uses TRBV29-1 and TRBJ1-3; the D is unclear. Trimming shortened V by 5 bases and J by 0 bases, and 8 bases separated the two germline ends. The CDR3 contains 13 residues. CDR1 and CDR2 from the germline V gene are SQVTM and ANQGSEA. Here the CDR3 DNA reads TGCAGCGTTCTTTTCCTCTCTGGAAACACCATATATTTT. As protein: CSVLFLSGNTIYF.

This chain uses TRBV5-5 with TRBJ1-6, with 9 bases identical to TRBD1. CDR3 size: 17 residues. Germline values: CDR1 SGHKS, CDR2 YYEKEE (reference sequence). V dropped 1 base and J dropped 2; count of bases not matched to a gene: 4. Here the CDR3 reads CASSLSGQGPYNSPLHF. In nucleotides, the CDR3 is TGTGCCAGCAGCTTGTCGGGACAGGGCCCCTATAATTCACCCCTCCACTTT.

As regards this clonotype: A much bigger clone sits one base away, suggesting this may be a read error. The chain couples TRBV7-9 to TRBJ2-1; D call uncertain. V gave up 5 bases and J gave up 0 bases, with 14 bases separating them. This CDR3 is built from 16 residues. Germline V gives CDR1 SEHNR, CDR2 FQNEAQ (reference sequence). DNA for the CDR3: TGTGCCAGCAGCCCGGCGACGTCGAGCTCCTACAATGAGCAGTTCTTC. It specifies CASSPATSSSYNEQFF.

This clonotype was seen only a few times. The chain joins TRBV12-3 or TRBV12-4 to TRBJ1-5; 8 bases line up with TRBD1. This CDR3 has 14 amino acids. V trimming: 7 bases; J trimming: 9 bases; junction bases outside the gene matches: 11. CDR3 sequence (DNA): TGTGCCAGCACCGACTACAGGGGGAACGGGCCCCAGCATTTT. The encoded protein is CASTDYRGNGPQHF.

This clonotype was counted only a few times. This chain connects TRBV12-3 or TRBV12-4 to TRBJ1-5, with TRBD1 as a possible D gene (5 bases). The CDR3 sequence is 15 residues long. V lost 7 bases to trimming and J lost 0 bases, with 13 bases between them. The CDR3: CASTLGGGSNQPQHF. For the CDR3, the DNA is TGTGCCAGCACCCTCGGCGGGGGTAGCAATCAGCCCCAGCATTTT.